This T cell receptor (beta chain) comes out of a study of regulatory T cells in long-lasting Graves disease. Regarding time point: persistent/refractory GD, antithyroid drugs over 5 years with positive TRAb. Construction of the TCR library relied on RNA isolated from PBMCs. The authors built TCR beta libraries using iRepertoire HTBI primers and Arm-PCR of CDR3 regions. As originally analysed: Spanning all samples, the identified segments comprised some 62 TRBV and around 13 TRBJ. TCRdb recomputed calls from the multiplex PCR reads with MiXCR, one row per CDR3 protein. Clone size and V and J calls follow TCRdb, not the original study. The sample yields under 500,000 distinct CDR3 sequences, roughly 20% seen once. From germline, CDR1 is SGHTA and CDR2 FQGNSA. The CDR3 has 14 residues. V lost 5 bases to trimming and J lost 4 bases, with 15 bases between them. Ten or more counts support this clonotype.

The chain employs TRBV7-2 and TRBJ2-7, with D possibly called TRBD1 or TRBD2 (6 bases each). The sequence was collected from a female donor with Graves disease. The specimen was peripheral blood mononuclear cells (PBMCs), collected when the disease was refractory, from a patient treated with antithyroid drugs. The CDR3: CASSAMRGTYEQYF. The CDR3 region has the DNA TGTGCCAGCAGCGCAATGAGGGGGACTTACGAGCAGTACTTC.